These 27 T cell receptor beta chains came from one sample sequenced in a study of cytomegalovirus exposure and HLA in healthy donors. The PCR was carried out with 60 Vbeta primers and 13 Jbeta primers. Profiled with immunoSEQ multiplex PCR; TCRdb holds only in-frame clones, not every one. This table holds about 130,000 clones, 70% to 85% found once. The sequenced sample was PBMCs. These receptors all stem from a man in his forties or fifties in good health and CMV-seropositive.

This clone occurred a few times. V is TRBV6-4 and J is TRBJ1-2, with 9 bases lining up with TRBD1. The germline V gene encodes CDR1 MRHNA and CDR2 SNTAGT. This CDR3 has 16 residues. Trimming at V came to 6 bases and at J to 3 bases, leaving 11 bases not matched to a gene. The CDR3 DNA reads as TGTGCCAGCAGAGAAACCGGGACAGGGCAACACTATGGCTACACCTTC. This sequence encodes CASRETGTGQHYGYTF.

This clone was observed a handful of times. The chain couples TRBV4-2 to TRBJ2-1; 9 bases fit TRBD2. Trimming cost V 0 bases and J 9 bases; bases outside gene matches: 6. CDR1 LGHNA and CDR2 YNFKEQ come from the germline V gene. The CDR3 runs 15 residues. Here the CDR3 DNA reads TGTGCCAGCAGCCAAGACGCGGGAGGGCCAAGTGAGCAGTTCTTC. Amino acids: CASSQDAGGPSEQFF.

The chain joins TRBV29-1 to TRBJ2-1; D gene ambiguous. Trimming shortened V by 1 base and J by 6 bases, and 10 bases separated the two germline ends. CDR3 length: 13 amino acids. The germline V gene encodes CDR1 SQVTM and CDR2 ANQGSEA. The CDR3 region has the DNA TGCAGCGTTGAAGGGCCCGGCGGCAATGAGCAGTTCTTC. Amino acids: CSVEGPGGNEQFF.

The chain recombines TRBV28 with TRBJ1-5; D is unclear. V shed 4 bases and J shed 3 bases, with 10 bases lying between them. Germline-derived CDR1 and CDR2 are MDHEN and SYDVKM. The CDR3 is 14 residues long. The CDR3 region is CASSSESVNQPQHF. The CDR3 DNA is TGTGCCAGCAGTTCGGAGTCCGTCAATCAGCCCCAGCATTTT.

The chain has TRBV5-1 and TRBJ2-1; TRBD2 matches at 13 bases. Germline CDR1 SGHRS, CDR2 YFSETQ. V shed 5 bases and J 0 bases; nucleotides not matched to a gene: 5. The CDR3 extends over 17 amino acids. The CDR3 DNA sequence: TGCGCCAGCAGTTTCAGGACTAGCGGGAGCTCCTACAATGAGCAGTTCTTC. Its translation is CASSFRTSGSSYNEQFF.

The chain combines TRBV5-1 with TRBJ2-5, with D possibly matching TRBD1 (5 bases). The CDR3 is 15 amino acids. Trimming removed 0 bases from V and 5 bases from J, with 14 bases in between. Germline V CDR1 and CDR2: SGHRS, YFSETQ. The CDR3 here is CASSLDGRALETQYF. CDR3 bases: TGCGCCAGCAGCTTGGACGGCAGGGCTTTGGAGACCCAGTACTTC.

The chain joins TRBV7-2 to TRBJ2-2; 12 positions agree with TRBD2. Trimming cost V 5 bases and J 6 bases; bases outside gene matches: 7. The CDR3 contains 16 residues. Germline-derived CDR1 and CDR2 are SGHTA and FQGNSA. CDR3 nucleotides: TGTGCCAGCAGCGATTCTAGCGGGAGGGCCCCCGGGGAGCTGTTTTTT. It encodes CASSDSSGRAPGELFF.

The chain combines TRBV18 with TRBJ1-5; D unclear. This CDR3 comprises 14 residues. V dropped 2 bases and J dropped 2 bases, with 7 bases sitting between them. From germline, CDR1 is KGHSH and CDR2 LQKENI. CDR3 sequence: CASSPEGGNQPQHF. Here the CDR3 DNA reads TGTGCCAGCTCACCAGAGGGCGGCAATCAGCCCCAGCATTTT.

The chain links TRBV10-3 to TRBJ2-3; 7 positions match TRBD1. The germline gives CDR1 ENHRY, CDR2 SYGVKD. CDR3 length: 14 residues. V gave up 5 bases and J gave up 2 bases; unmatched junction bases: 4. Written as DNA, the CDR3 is TGTGCCATCAGTTGGGACAGCGACACAGATACGCAGTATTTT. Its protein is CAISWDSDTDTQYF.

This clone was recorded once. CDR3 sequence: CASSQDPGRYTEAFF. The DNA of the CDR3 is TGCGCCAGCAGCCAAGATCCAGGGAGGTACACTGAAGCTTTCTTT. V and J are TRBV4-1 and TRBJ1-1, with D possibly being TRBD1 (5 bases). The germline V and J ends were trimmed by 0 bases and 3 bases, with 11 bases remaining between them. CDR3 length: 15 amino acids. Germline CDR1 MGHRA, CDR2 YSYEKL.

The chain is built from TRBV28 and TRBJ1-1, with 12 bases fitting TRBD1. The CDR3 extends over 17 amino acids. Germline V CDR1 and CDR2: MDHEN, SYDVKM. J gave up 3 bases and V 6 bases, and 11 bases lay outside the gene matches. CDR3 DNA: TGTGCCAGCAGCCGAGCCGGGACAGGGGGCGCCGACACTGAAGCTTTCTTT. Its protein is CASSRAGTGGADTEAFF.

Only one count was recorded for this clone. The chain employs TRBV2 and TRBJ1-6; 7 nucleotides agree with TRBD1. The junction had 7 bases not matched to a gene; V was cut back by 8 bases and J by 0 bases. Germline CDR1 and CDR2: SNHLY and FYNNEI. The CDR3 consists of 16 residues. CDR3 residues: CASRRDSSSYNSPLHF. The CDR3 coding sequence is TGTGCCAGCCGGCGGGACAGTAGCTCCTATAATTCACCCCTCCACTTT.

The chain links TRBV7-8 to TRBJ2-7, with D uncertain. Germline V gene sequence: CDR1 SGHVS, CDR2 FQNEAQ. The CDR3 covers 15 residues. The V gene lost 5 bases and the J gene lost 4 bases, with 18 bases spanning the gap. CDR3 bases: TGTGCCAGCAGCCCGAAGCGTGAGATAAGTTACGAGCAGTACTTC. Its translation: CASSPKREISYEQYF.

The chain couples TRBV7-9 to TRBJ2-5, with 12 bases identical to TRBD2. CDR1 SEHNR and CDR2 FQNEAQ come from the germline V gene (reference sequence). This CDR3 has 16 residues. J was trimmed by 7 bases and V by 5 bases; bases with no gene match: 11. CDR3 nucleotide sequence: TGTGCCAGCAGCACCCCGGCTAGCGGGGGGGCGGGGACCCAGTACTTC. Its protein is CASSTPASGGAGTQYF.

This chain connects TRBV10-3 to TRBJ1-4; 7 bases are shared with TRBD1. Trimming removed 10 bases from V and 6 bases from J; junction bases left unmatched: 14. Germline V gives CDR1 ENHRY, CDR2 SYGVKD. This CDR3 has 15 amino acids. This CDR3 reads CASRDSPAGDEKLFF. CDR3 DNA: TGTGCCAGCCGGGACAGCCCAGCAGGGGATGAAAAACTGTTTTTT.

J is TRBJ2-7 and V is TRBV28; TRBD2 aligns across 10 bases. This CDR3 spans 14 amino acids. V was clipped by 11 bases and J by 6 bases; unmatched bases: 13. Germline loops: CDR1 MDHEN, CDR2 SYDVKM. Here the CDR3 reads CALPSGSLRSEQYF. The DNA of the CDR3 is TGTGCCCTGCCTAGCGGGAGTTTGAGGAGCGAGCAGTACTTC. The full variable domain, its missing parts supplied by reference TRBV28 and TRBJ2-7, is DVKVTQSSRYLVKRTGEKVFLECVQDMDHENMFWYRQDPGLGLRLIYFSYDVKMKEKGDIPEGYSVSREKKERFSLILESASTNQTSMYLCALPSGSLRSEQYFGPGTRLTVT.

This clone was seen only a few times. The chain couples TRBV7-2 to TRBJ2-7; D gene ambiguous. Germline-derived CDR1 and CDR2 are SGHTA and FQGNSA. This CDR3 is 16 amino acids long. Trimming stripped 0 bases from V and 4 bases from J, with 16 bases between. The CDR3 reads CASSLAAAPTGYEQYF. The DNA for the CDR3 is TGTGCCAGCAGCTTAGCCGCGGCGCCTACGGGTTACGAGCAGTACTTC.

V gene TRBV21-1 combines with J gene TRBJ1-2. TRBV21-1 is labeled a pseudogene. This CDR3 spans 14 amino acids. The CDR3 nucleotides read TGTGCCAGCAGCAACGTCCCCAACCACGAGGGCTACACCTTC. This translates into CASSNVPNHEGYTF.

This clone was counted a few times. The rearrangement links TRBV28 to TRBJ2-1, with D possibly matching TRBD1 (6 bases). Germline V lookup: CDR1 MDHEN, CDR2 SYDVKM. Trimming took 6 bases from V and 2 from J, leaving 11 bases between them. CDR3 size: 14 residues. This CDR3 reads CASRPGDTYNEQFF. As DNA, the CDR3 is TGTGCCAGCAGGCCAGGGGACACCTACAATGAGCAGTTCTTC.

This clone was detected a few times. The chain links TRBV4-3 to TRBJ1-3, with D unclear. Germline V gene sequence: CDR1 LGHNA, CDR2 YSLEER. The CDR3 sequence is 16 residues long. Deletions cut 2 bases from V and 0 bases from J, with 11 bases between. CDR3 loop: CASSQKLVFSGNTIYF. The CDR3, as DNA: TGCGCCAGCAGCCAAAAACTGGTCTTCTCTGGAAACACCATATATTTT.

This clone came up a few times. The chain's CDR3 is CASSPRVAGADTQYF. CDR3 DNA sequence: TGTGCCAGCTCCCCCCGGGTAGCGGGAGCAGATACGCAGTATTTT. The chain uses TRBV18 and TRBJ2-3, with 9 bases fitting TRBD2. The CDR3 is made up of 15 amino acids. The J segment lost 4 bases and the V segment lost 6 bases, leaving 8 bases of the junction unmatched. Germline lookup yields CDR1 KGHSH and CDR2 LQKENI. Full variable domain (rest looked up from reference TRBV18 and TRBJ2-3): NAGVMQNPRHLVRRRGQEARLRCSPMKGHSHVYWYRQLPEEGLKFMVYLQKENIIDESGMPKERFSAEFPKEGPSILRIQQVVRGDSAAYFCASSPRVAGADTQYFGPGTRLTVL.

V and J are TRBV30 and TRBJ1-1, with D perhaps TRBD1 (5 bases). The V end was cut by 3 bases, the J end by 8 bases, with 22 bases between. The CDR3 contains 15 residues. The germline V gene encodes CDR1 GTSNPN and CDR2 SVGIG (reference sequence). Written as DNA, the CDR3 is TGTGCCTGGAGGGGGGGTGGAGGGGTGTGGGTAGAAGCTTTCTTT. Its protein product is CAWRGGGGVWVEAFF.

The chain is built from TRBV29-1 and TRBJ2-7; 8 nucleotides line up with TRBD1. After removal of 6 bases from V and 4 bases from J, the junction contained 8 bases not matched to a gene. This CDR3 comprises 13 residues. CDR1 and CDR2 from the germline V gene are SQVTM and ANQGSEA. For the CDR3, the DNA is TGCAGCGTGGCGGACAGGGTCGTTTACGAGCAGTACTTC. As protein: CSVADRVVYEQYF.

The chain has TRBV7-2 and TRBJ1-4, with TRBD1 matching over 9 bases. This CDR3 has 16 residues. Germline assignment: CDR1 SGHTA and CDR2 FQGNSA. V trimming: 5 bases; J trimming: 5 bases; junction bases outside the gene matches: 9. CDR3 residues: CASSEHRGLPNEKLFF. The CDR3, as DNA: TGTGCCAGCAGCGAACACAGGGGGCTACCCAATGAAAAACTGTTTTTT.

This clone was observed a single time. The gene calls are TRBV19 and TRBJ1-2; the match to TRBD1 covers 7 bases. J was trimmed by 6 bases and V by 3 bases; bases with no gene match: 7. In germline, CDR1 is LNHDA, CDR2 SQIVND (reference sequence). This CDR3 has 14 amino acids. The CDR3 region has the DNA TGTGCCAGTAGTATTGGAGGACAGGTCGATGGCTACACCTTC. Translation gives CASSIGGQVDGYTF.

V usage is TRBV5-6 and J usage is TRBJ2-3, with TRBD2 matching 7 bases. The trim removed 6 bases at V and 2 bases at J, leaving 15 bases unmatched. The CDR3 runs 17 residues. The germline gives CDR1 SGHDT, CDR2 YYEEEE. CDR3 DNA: TGTGCCAGCACAACGGGAGGTGGAGGGCTAATCACAGATACGCAGTATTTT. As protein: CASTTGGGGLITDTQYF.

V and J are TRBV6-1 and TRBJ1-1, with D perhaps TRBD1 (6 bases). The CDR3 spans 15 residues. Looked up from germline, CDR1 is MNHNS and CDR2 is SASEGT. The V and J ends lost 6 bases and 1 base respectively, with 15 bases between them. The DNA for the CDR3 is TGTGCCAGCAGCCCCGGGGGGCTAAAGAACACTGAAGCTTTCTTT. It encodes CASSPGGLKNTEAFF.